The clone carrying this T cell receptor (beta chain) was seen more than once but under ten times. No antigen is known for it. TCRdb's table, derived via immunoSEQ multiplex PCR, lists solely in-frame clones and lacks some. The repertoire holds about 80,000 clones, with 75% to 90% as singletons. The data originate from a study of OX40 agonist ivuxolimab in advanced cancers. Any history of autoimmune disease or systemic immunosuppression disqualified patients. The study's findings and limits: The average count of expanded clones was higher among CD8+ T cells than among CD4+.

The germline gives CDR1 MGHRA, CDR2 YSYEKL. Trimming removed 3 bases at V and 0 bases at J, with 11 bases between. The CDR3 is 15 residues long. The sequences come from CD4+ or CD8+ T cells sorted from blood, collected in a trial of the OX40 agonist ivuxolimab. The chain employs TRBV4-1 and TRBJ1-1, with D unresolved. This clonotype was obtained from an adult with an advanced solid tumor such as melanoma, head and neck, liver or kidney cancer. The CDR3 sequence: CASSHGGTMNTEAFF. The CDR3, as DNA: TGCGCCAGCAGCCACGGTGGTACTATGAACACTGAAGCTTTCTTT.